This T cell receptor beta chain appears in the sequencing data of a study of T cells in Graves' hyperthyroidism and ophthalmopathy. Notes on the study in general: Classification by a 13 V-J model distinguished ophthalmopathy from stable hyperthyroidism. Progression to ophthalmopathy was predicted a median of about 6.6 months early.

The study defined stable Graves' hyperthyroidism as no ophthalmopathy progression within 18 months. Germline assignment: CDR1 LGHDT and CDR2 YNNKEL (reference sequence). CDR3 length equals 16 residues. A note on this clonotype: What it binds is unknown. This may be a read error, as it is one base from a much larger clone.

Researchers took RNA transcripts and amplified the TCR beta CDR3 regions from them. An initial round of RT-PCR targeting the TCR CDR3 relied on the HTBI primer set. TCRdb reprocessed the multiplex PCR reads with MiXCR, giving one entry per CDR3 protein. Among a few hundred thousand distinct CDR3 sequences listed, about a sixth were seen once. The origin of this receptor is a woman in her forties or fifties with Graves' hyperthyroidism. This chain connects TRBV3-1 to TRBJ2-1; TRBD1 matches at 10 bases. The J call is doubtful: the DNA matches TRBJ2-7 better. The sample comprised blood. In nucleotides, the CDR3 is TGTGCCAGCAGCCAAGGGGGGACAGGGGCGACAAATGAGCAGTACTTC. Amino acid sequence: CASSQGGTGATNEQYF.